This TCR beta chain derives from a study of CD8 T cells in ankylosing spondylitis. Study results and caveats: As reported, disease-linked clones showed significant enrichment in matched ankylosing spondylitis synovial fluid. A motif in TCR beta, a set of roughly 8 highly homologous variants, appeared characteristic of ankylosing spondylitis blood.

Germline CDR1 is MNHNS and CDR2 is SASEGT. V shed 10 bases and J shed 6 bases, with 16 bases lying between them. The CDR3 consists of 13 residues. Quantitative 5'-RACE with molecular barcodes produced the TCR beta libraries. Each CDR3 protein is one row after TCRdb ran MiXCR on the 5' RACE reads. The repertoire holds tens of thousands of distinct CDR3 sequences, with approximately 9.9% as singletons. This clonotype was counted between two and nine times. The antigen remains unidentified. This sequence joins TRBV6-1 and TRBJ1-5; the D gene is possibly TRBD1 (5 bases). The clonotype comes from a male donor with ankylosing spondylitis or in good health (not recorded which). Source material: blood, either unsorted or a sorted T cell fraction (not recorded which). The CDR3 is CATGRGGGQPQHF. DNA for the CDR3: TGTGCCACCGGGAGGGGCGGAGGTCAGCCCCAGCATTTT.